This entry concerns a single T cell receptor (beta chain). There is no known antigen for this receptor. Base qualities are missing; no much larger clone stands one base away. Via the germline V gene, CDR1 is SGHNT and CDR2 YENEEA. The CDR3 has 14 amino acids, counting the end cysteine and phenylalanine. The entry retains the CDR3 DNA only, 42 bases that are in frame from base 1. The germline V and J ends show losses of 5 bases and 5 bases respectively, and no gene match explains 7 bases of the junction. The collaborating institutions used their own protocols to collect whole blood in K2EDTA tubes. For TCRbeta analysis, collaborator samples were shipped as frozen whole blood, as isolated PBMCs, or as DNA extracted from either sample type. The immunoSEQ Assay, a bias-controlled multiplex PCR, was used to amplify TCRbeta CDR3 regions from genomic DNA. In the authors' own workflow: Within the assay, amplification of reference gene primers was used to estimate how many nucleated cells each sample contained. To quantify the absolute abundance of each unique TCRbeta CDR3 rearrangement, sequence reads were collapsed and filtered. Productive Simpson clonality was computed per sample as the square root of Simpson's diversity index over productive rearrangements. TCRdb mirrors the immuneACCESS table, restricted to in-frame sequences. Some clones are absent from its copies; in checked studies, under half trace to an unresolved V gene, and the reason for the others is unknown. V, J and clone size were drawn from that table, and D and trimming were deduced from the DNA. Within this sample are about 100,000 clones, with 85% to 90% of them counted one time only. The top ten hold 9.5% to 15% of the sample.

The sample originates from a study of blood T cell repertoires in COVID-19 (dated by TCRdb to 2020 to 2022). Regarding the research as a whole: The collaborator samples originated in the United States, Italy and Spain and spanned the acute and convalescent phases of COVID-19. The material from the prospective study consisted of cDNA or gDNA derived from T cells, B-cell-depleted T cells, or PBMCs. Deeply sampled blood TCRbeta repertoires from subjects exposed to, actively infected with, or recovered from COVID-19 were included in the dataset. The repertoires were released in a freely available public database intended as a resource for research on the immune response to SARS-CoV-2. The samples were drawn from two sources: the first 160 participants of the ongoing ImmuneRACE study, and 1,000 to 1,500 subjects contributed by 6 global collaborators. The sample metadata nearly always contained a de-identified subject ID, COVID-19 status, age in years and sex. Where available, HLA class I and class II types were taken from metadata supplied by the sample provider and were not determined by assay-based typing.

The investigation overall reported the following: How much clinical and demographic metadata was included differed by source and by participant, and the metadata was provided uncurated.

The material sequenced was peripheral blood. The rearrangement joined TRBV11-3 to TRBJ2-7; a stretch of 9 junction bases matches TRBD1. This TCR was recovered from a human donor in a cohort sampled during active COVID-19. CDR3 region: CASSLGTGRNEQYF. The bases read TGTGCCAGCAGCCTGGGGACAGGGAGGAACGAGCAGTACTTC.